This record covers a single TCR beta chain. Its matching antigen is unknown. The source of the sample is a study of T cell responses to AZD1222 COVID-19 vaccine. Trimming stripped 2 bases from V and 6 bases from J, with 7 bases between. The germline V gene encodes CDR1 MNHNS and CDR2 SASEGT. The CDR3 is 13 amino acids. TCRdb's table, derived via immunoSEQ multiplex PCR, lists solely in-frame clones and lacks some. The sample has 120,000 to 150,000 clones; approximately 90% are singletons. General study findings and limits: Regions left unmutated in variants are reportedly the target of nearly half of spike-specific TCRs.

This chain links TRBV6-1 with TRBJ2-2, with D unclear. The sample in question was peripheral blood, obtained on day 0 of AZD1222 vaccination. This receptor was taken from an adult in good health. The CDR3 spells CASSETASGELFF. The DNA for the CDR3 is TGTGCCAGCAGTGAAACCGCTTCCGGGGAGCTGTTTTTT.